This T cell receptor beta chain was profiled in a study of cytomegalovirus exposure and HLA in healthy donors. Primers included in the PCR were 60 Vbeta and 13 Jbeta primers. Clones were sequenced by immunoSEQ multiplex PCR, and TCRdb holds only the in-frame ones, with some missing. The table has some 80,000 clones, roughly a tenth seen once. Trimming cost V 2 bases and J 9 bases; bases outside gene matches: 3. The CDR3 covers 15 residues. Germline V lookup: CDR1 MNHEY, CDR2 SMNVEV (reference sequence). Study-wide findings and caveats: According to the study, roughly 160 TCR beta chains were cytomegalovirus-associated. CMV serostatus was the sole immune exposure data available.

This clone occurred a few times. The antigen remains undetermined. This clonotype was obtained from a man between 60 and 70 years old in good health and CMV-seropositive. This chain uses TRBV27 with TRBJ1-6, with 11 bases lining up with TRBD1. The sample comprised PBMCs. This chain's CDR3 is CASSLQGQGGSPLHF. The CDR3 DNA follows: TGTGCCAGCAGTTTACAGGGACAGGGGGGTTCACCCCTCCACTTT.